One T cell receptor (beta chain) is described in this entry. The target antigen is unknown. These data come from a study of T cell responses to AZD1222 COVID-19 vaccine. Using immunoSEQ multiplex PCR, the repertoire was profiled, and TCRdb retains in-frame clones only, with some absent. Of 140,000 or so clones in the sample, under 95% were seen once. The CDR3 loop spans 10 amino acids. Germline CDR1 is MDHEN and CDR2 is SYDVKM. Trimming shortened V by 8 bases and J by 7 bases, and 8 bases separated the two germline ends. General study results and limits: No day 14 peak samples; only post-peak repertoires were characterized. Spike-specific TCR depth and breadth grew after two AZD1222 doses. Per reports, nearly half of all spike-specific TCRs target regions that are unmutated in variants.

The chain recombines TRBV28 with TRBJ1-1; D is unresolved. The specimen comprised peripheral blood, sampled 28 days after the second dose of the MenACWY control vaccine. The receptor was derived from an adult who received the MenACWY meningococcal vaccine as a control. This chain's CDR3 is CASFEIEAFF. DNA of the CDR3: TGTGCCAGCTTTGAGATTGAAGCTTTCTTT.